This TCR beta chain was sequenced during a study of blood T cell repertoires in COVID-19. Study overall: Acute-phase and convalescent COVID-19 samples originated in the United States, Italy and Spain. The analysed material was cDNA or gDNA that came from T cells, B-cell-depleted T cells, or PBMCs.

The authors' processing: Using reference gene primer amplification, nucleated cell counts were estimated. Profiling relied on immunoSEQ multiplex PCR, and the TCRdb table lists in-frame clones only, not all of them. V and J calls and clone size are as listed in that table; D and trimming were resolved from the DNA. The table has 150,000 to 170,000 clones, roughly 78% seen once. V gave up 2 bases and J gave up 7 bases, with 8 bases separating them. Germline V gives CDR1 LGHDT, CDR2 YNNKEL (reference sequence). The CDR3 contains 13 residues. Source material: peripheral blood. The chain is built from TRBV3-1 (or the pseudogene TRBV3-2) and TRBJ2-2; tentatively, D is TRBD1 (5 bases). The TCR comes from an elderly man with acute or convalescent COVID-19. CDR3 in amino acids: CASSQQGDGELFF. DNA for the CDR3: TGTGCCAGCAGCCAACAGGGTGACGGGGAGCTGTTTTTT.